The TCR beta chain described here comes from a study of spatial heterogeneity in lung cancer. Turning to the study itself: Beta-chain sequences were consistently detected more often than alpha-chain sequences.

Specified time point: sample taken at primary tumor resection. Extraction of whole RNA from tumor, nontumor lung or frozen PBMC preceded unsorted sequencing. TCR cDNA molecules were tagged individually, and each one carried a unique molecular identifier. Using its own MiXCR run on the 5' RACE reads, TCRdb lists one record per CDR3 protein. The data hold around 60,000 distinct CDR3 sequences, with around 8.4% observed a single time. The V and J ends lost 5 bases and 2 bases respectively, with 15 bases between them. CDR3 length: 15 amino acids. Sequences were derived from PBMCs, sampled at surgery. The TCR comes from a female donor with early-stage non-small cell lung cancer. V gene TRBV12-3 or TRBV12-4 combines with J gene TRBJ1-2; no reliable D call. The CDR3: CASSNPRWSNYGYTF. The CDR3, as DNA: TGTGCCAGCAGTAACCCCAGGTGGTCGAACTATGGCTACACCTTC.